What follows are 28 T cell receptor beta chains derived from one specimen sequenced in a study. MiXCR, applied by TCRdb to the RT-PCR reads, yields one record per CDR3 protein. The sample holds 650,000 to 800,000 distinct CDR3 sequences, 12% to 15% seen once. Sequencing was carried out using memory CD4+ T cells from blood. These receptors all stem from a female donor in good health, serving as a healthy control.

This clonotype was detected ten times or more. V gene TRBV12-3 or TRBV12-4 combines with J gene TRBJ1-6; D gene ambiguous. The germline V and J ends were trimmed by 0 bases and 7 bases, with 10 bases remaining between them. The CDR3 contains 15 residues. CDR3 sequence reads: CASSLAGLGNSPLHF. The DNA for the CDR3 is TGTGCCAGCAGTTTAGCAGGTTTGGGGAATTCACCCCTCCACTTT.

The V gene is TRBV20-1, the J gene TRBJ1-1; D remains unclear. V lost 0 bases and J 5 bases, leaving 13 bases between the germline ends. The length of the CDR3 is 14 residues. The germline gives CDR1 DFQATT, CDR2 SNEGSKA (reference sequence). CDR3 region: CSARDYGLRTEAFF. CDR3 nucleotides: TGCAGTGCTAGAGATTACGGCCTTAGGACTGAAGCTTTCTTT.

This clonotype has just a few counts. J is TRBJ2-5 and V is TRBV20-1; TRBD2 matches at 9 bases. After removal of 6 bases from V and 5 bases from J, the junction contained 16 bases not matched to a gene. Germline-derived CDR1 and CDR2 are DFQATT and SNEGSKA (reference sequence). This CDR3 spans 16 amino acids. The DNA of the CDR3 is TGCAGTGCCCCGAGGGGTTGGACTAGCGCGAGGGAGACCCAGTACTTC. Its protein product is CSAPRGWTSARETQYF.

This clonotype turned up a few times. The rearrangement uses TRBV29-1 and TRBJ1-1, with D hard to call. This CDR3 comprises 13 residues. Germline V gives CDR1 SQVTM, CDR2 ANQGSEA. Trimming removed 4 bases from V and 7 bases from J, with 16 bases in between. CDR3 in DNA: TGCAGCGTTGTGCCCCTGGCCAGAGATGAAGCTTTCTTT. It is translated as CSVVPLARDEAFF. Drawing the rest from reference TRBV29-1 and TRBJ1-1, the complete variable domain is SAVISQKPSRDICQRGTSLTIQCQVDSQVTMMFWYRQQPGQSLTLIATANQGSEATYESGFVIDKFPISRPNLTFSTLTVSNMSPEDSSIYLCSVVPLARDEAFFGQGTRLTVV.

This chain joins TRBV9 and TRBJ2-2; the D gene is possibly TRBD2 (5 bases). This CDR3 region has 14 residues. Trimming took off 5 bases at V and 9 bases at J, with 17 bases between the two ends. Germline V lookup: CDR1 SGDLS, CDR2 YYNGEE. CDR3 residues: CASSPQVIGRELFF. The CDR3 DNA reads TGTGCCAGCAGTCCTCAAGTGATCGGGAGGGAGCTGTTTTTT.

The V gene is TRBV25-1, the J gene TRBJ1-1; TRBD1 might be the D (6 bases). The V and J ends lost 1 base and 3 bases respectively, with 15 bases between them. Germline loops: CDR1 MGHDK, CDR2 SYGVNS. The CDR3 is 16 residues long. The CDR3 DNA reads TGTGCCAGCAGTGAATTAGGGGGGAGGGGCGACACTGAAGCTTTCTTT. This codes for CASSELGGRGDTEAFF. Together with reference TRBV25-1 and TRBJ1-1, the CDR3 gives the full variable domain: EADIYQTPRYLVIGTGKKITLECSQTMGHDKMYWYQQDPGMELHLIHYSYGVNSTEKGDLSSESTVSRIRTEHFPLTLESARPSHTSQYLCASSELGGRGDTEAFFGQGTRLTVV.

The table lists this clonotype with a few counts. The chain links TRBV7-9 to TRBJ1-1; 7 positions match TRBD1. The CDR3 runs to 17 residues. The trim removed 2 bases at V and 0 bases at J, leaving 9 bases unmatched. The germline gives CDR1 SEHNR, CDR2 FQNEAQ (reference sequence). The CDR3 is CASSLSPGQSMNTEAFF. DNA of the CDR3: TGTGCCAGCAGCTTAAGTCCGGGACAGAGCATGAACACTGAAGCTTTCTTT.

The chain employs TRBV7-9 and TRBJ2-7; D gene uncertain. V lost 5 bases, J lost 4 bases, and 21 bases lay in between. The CDR3 sequence is 16 residues long. Per the germline V gene, CDR1 is SEHNR and CDR2 is FQNEAQ (reference sequence). CDR3 sequence (DNA): TGTGCCAGCAGCAAATATATTCCTGCCCACCCATACGAGCAGTACTTC. Translating it yields CASSKYIPAHPYEQYF.

This clonotype was seen repeatedly, ten times or more. The chain recombines TRBV29-1 with TRBJ2-1; D not certain. The ends were cut back, 7 bases at V and 7 bases at J, with 8 bases in the middle. The V gene's germline CDR1 is SQVTM and CDR2 ANQGSEA. The CDR3 spans 10 residues. CDR3 DNA sequence: TGCAGCGGGGGTGGAAATGAGCAGTTCTTC. It is translated as CSGGGNEQFF.

This clonotype was found a few times. The chain recombines TRBV6-5 with TRBJ2-7; no clear D. This CDR3 region has 14 residues. Germline lookup yields CDR1 MNHEY and CDR2 SVGAGI. V was cut by 6 bases and J by 2 bases, with 14 bases left in between. The CDR3 here is CASSPVDLTYEQYF. The CDR3 DNA follows: TGTGCCAGCAGCCCCGTTGACCTAACCTACGAGCAGTACTTC.

Comments on this clonotype: One end of the junction varies from germline; a read error may be responsible. V usage is TRBV4-3 and J usage is TRBJ2-1, with D perhaps assigned TRBD1 or TRBD2 (5 bases each). This CDR3 has 13 residues. The germline V gene encodes CDR1 LGHNA and CDR2 YSLEER. CDR3 residues: CASSQADRDLRPF. CDR3 nucleotide sequence: TGCGCCAGCAGCCAAGCAGACCGGGACCTCCGCCCCTTC.

The CDR3 loop is CASNSYSGGGYTF. The CDR3 DNA follows: TGTGCCAGCAACTCTTACTCCGGGGGAGGCTACACCTTC. The genes are TRBV6-2 or TRBV6-3 and TRBJ1-2; possibly TRBD1 for D (5 bases). The CDR3 spans 13 residues. The germline gives CDR1 MNHEY, CDR2 SVGEGT. Deletions cut 7 bases from V and 8 bases from J, with 17 bases between.

In its sample, this clonotype was seen once. The chain recombines TRBV5-4 with TRBJ2-1; D gene unclear. Germline-derived CDR1 and CDR2 are SGHNT and YYREEE (reference sequence). There are 12 residues in the CDR3. V was trimmed by 5 bases and J by 10 bases, leaving 13 bases between them. The CDR3 DNA follows: TGTGCCAGCAGTCAGAGGACGGCCGAGCAGTTCTTC. Translating gives CASSQRTAEQFF.

The chain employs TRBV7-3 and TRBJ1-1; a possible D gene is TRBD1 (5 bases). The CDR3 spans 18 residues. Looked up from germline, CDR1 is SGHTA and CDR2 is FQGTGA. V was trimmed by 3 bases and J by 2 bases, leaving 22 bases between them. The DNA of the CDR3 is TGTGCCAGCAGCTTCAGCCCAGGGTTAAGTGTATCTAACACTGAAGCTTTCTTT. It is translated as CASSFSPGLSVSNTEAFF.

This clonotype was seen more than once but under ten times. The CDR3 protein is CSARPILGSSGANVLTF. As DNA, the CDR3 is TGCAGTGCCCGCCCAATTCTAGGCAGCTCTGGGGCCAACGTCCTGACTTTC. V gene TRBV20-1 combines with J gene TRBJ2-6; D not certain. Germline CDR1 reads DFQATT; CDR2 reads SNEGSKA (reference sequence). V lost 6 bases and J 0 bases, leaving 18 bases between the germline ends. The CDR3 sequence is 17 residues long.

The J gene is TRBJ2-5, the V gene TRBV9; tentatively, D is TRBD2 (6 bases). Germline V gene lookup returns CDR1 SGDLS and CDR2 YYNGEE. V dropped 0 bases and J dropped 5 bases, with 14 bases sitting between them. The length of the CDR3 is 15 residues. In DNA, the CDR3 is TGTGCCAGCAGCGTAGTTTGGGGAGGACGGGAGACCCAGTACTTC. This gives the protein CASSVVWGGRETQYF.

In its sample, this clonotype was seen a few times. The chain is built from TRBV6-6 and TRBJ1-4; the D is unclear. Germline CDR1 and CDR2: MNHNY and SVGAGI (reference sequence). The CDR3 consists of 16 residues. Between the trimmed V and J ends, which lost 6 bases and 8 bases, there was a span of 22 bases. DNA of the CDR3: TGTGCCAGCAGCCTACAAGGCGCGCGGTTGGCGGAAAAACTGTTTTTT. Translating gives CASSLQGARLAEKLFF.

The table lists this clonotype with many counts. The chain combines TRBV7-2 with TRBJ2-2; D ambiguous. The CDR3 contains 15 residues. Germline V gives CDR1 SGHTA, CDR2 FQGNSA. The ends were cut back, 3 bases at V and 0 bases at J, with 8 bases in the middle. For the CDR3, the DNA is TGTGCCAGCAGCTTGGCAGTATCGAACACCGGGGAGCTGTTTTTT. It encodes CASSLAVSNTGELFF.

This clonotype was recorded at least ten times. The V and J genes are TRBV29-1 and TRBJ1-2; possible D gene TRBD1, 6 bases. The length of the CDR3 is 11 residues. Trimming cost V 3 bases and J 8 bases, with 10 bases left between them. Germline CDR1 is SQVTM and CDR2 is ANQGSEA. The CDR3 loop is CSVDLGGGYTF. The CDR3 DNA is TGCAGCGTTGACCTAGGGGGGGGCTACACCTTC. The variable domain in full, with the rest retrieved from reference TRBV29-1 and TRBJ1-2, is SAVISQKPSRDICQRGTSLTIQCQVDSQVTMMFWYRQQPGQSLTLIATANQGSEATYESGFVIDKFPISRPNLTFSTLTVSNMSPEDSSIYLCSVDLGGGYTFGSGTRLTVV.

The chain joins TRBV14 to TRBJ2-1, with 7 bases that match TRBD2. V lost 1 base to trimming and J lost 4 bases; unmatched junction nucleotides: 7. Germline V lookup: CDR1 SGHDN, CDR2 FVKESK. The CDR3 is 16 residues long. CDR3 sequence (DNA): TGTGCCAGCAGCCAAGGTGGACTAGGGAGATACAATGAGCAGTTCTTC. Residues: CASSQGGLGRYNEQFF.

The chain has TRBV6-5 and TRBJ1-4, with 9 positions matching TRBD1. The V gene's germline CDR1 is MNHEY and CDR2 SVGAGI. The CDR3 runs 12 residues. The V segment lost 5 bases and the J segment 10 bases; nucleotides outside the gene matches: 2. The CDR3 region has the DNA TGTGCCAGCAGTCGACAGGGGGGAAAACTGTTTTTT. As protein: CASSRQGGKLFF.

About this clonotype itself: This CDR3 fails to terminate in the conserved phenylalanine or tryptophan, so it likely reflects a read error. The limits of the CDR3 on the DNA are not certain, so only TCRdb's listed CDR3 is given. The chain recombines TRBV4-3 with TRBJ1-5. Germline CDR1 is LGHNA and CDR2 is YSLEER. The CDR3 is 8 residues long, counting both termini. The CDR3 here is CASSQEYT.

This clonotype was observed at least ten times. The chain combines TRBV12-3 or TRBV12-4 with TRBJ1-6; the match to TRBD1 covers 12 bases. CDR3 size: 14 residues. V dropped 10 bases and J dropped 12; count of bases not matched to a gene: 10. CDR3 DNA sequence: TGTGCCACCTCCGGGACAGGGGGCAGTGGACCCCTCCACTTT. Amino acids: CATSGTGGSGPLHF.

This clonotype was seen many times. The chain has TRBV15 and TRBJ2-5, with 15 bases identical to TRBD2. The V and J ends lost 4 bases and 5 bases, in that order; junction bases with no gene match: 11. CDR3 length: 18 amino acids. Per the germline V gene, CDR1 is LNHNV and CDR2 is YYDKDF (reference sequence). CDR3 sequence reads: CATSTTPGLAGGYETQYF. CDR3 DNA: TGTGCCACCAGCACCACACCCGGACTAGCGGGAGGGTACGAGACCCAGTACTTC.

The chain recombines TRBV3-1 with TRBJ2-1, with 10 bases lining up with TRBD2. CDR3 length: 17 residues. The V segment lost 0 bases and the J segment 7 bases; nucleotides outside the gene matches: 9. From germline, CDR1 is LGHDT and CDR2 YNNKEL (reference sequence). For the CDR3, the DNA is TGTGCCAGCAGCCAAGATATTTACAGCGGGAGGGGGAATGAGCAGTTCTTC. Translation gives CASSQDIYSGRGNEQFF.

The gene calls are TRBV7-2 and TRBJ1-2; D not certain. This CDR3 comprises 13 residues. The V gene's germline CDR1 is SGHTA and CDR2 FQGNSA. Trimming cost V 5 bases and J 8 bases, with 15 bases left between them. The CDR3 protein is CASSVGRISGYTF. CDR3 nucleotides: TGTGCCAGCAGCGTCGGGAGGATTTCCGGCTACACCTTC.

The chain links TRBV24-1 to TRBJ2-1, with 8 bases aligning to TRBD1. Germline V CDR1 and CDR2: KGHDR, SFDVKD. With V trimmed by 10 bases and J by 4 bases, 11 bases remained unmatched. CDR3 length equals 15 residues. CDR3 amino acids: CATLSSGGAYNEQFF. CDR3 DNA sequence: TGTGCCACGTTATCGTCAGGGGGCGCATACAATGAGCAGTTCTTC.

This clonotype turned up a few times. Without the conserved terminal phenylalanine or tryptophan, this CDR3 likely stems from a read error. The DNA is left out, because the CDR3 cannot be placed on it with certainty; the CDR3 is given as TCRdb lists it. This chain joins TRBV9 and TRBJ2-5. The CDR3 is 9 residues long, ends included. The germline V gene encodes CDR1 SGDLS and CDR2 YYNGEE. The CDR3 spells CASSVVVVP.